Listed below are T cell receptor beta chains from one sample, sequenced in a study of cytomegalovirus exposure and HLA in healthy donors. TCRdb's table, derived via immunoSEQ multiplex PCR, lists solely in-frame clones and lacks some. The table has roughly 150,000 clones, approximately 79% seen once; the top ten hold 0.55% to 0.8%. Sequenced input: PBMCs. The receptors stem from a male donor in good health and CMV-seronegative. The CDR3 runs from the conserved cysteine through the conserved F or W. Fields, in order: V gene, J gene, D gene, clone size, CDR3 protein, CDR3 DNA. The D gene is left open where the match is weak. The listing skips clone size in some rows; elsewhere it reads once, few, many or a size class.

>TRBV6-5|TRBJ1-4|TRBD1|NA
CASARGDSANEKLFF
TGTGCCAGCGCCAGGGGGGATTCGGCTAATGAAAAACTGTTTTTT
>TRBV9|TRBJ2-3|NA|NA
CASSVVGTDTQYF
TGTGCCAGCAGCGTAGTCGGGACAGATACGCAGTATTTT
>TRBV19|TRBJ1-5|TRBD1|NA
CASSPTGAIINQPQHF
TGTGCCAGTAGTCCGACAGGGGCCATTATCAATCAGCCCCAGCATTTT
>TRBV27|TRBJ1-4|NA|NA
CASSLSSGLGEKLFF
TGTGCCAGCAGTTTAAGTTCAGGGTTAGGAGAAAAACTGTTTTTT
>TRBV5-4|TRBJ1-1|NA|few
CASSELRARGLNTEAFF
TGTGCCAGCAGCGAACTCAGGGCCCGTGGACTGAACACTGAAGCTTTCTTT
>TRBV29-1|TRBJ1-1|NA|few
CSVDAGPLNTEAFF
TGCAGCGTTGATGCAGGGCCTTTGAACACTGAAGCTTTCTTT
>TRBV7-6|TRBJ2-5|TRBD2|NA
CASSLWTSGGQETQYF
TGTGCCAGCAGCTTATGGACTAGCGGGGGCCAAGAGACCCAGTACTTC
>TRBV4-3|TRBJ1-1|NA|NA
CASSHSGLPGSTEAFF
TGCGCCAGCAGCCACTCGGGACTTCCTGGGAGCACTGAAGCTTTCTTT
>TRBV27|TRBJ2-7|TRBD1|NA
CASSLLGTGAEQYF
TGTGCCAGCAGTTTATTAGGGACAGGCGCCGAGCAGTACTTC
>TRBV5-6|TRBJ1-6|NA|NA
CASSDQGLGNSPLHF
TGTGCCAGCAGCGACCAGGGTTTGGGTAATTCACCCCTCCACTTT
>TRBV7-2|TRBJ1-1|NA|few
CASSRGQLTEAFF
TGTGCCAGCAGCCGAGGACAGCTCACTGAAGCTTTCTTT
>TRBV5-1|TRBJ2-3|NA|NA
CATQTGQGGDPRYF
TGCGCCACCCAGACAGGGCAGGGAGGTGATCCTAGGTATTTT
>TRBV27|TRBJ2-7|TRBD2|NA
CASSWLAGGEQYF
TGTGCCAGCAGTTGGCTAGCGGGAGGAGAGCAGTACTTC
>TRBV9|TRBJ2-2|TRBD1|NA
CASSGGVQDRELFF
TGTGCCAGCAGCGGAGGGGTCCAGGACAGGGAATTGTTTTTT
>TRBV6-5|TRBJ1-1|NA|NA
CASKRQAEAFF
TGTGCCAGCAAACGACAGGCTGAAGCTTTCTTT
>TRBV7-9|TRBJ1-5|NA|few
CASSLEGRGNQPQHF
TGTGCCAGCAGCTTAGAAGGAAGAGGAAATCAGCCCCAGCATTTT
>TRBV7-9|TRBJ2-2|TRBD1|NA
CASSPRTGNTGELFF
TGTGCCAGCAGCCCCCGGACAGGGAACACCGGGGAGCTGTTTTTT
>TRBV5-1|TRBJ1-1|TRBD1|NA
CASSSGTGITEAFF
TGCGCCAGCAGCTCCGGGACAGGAATCACTGAAGCTTTCTTT
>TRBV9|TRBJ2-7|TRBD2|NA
CASSPRGTSYEQYF
TGTGCCAGCAGCCCCCGCGGGACTAGCTACGAGCAGTACTTC
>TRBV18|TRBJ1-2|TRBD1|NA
CASSPPDRGRYGYTF
TGTGCCAGCTCGCCCCCGGACAGGGGGAGGTATGGCTACACCTTC
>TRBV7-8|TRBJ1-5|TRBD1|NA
CASSLESGGSYQPQHF
TGTGCCAGCAGCTTAGAGTCAGGGGGGAGTTATCAGCCCCAGCATTTT
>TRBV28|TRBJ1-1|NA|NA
CASSLGGAINTEAFF
TGTGCCAGCAGTTTGGGAGGGGCCATTAACACTGAAGCTTTCTTT
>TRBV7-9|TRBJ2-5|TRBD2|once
CSSSLVWGLAGGLETQYF
TGTTCCAGCAGCTTAGTATGGGGACTAGCGGGAGGTTTGGAGACCCAGTACTTC
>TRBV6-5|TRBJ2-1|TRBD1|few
CASRPIQGAHNEQFF
TGTGCCAGCAGACCAATACAGGGGGCACACAATGAGCAGTTCTTC
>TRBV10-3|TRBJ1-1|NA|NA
CAISEDDSLEAFF
TGTGCCATCAGTGAGGATGACAGCCTTGAAGCTTTCTTT
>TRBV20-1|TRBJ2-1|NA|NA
CSASPGQFF
TGCAGTGCTTCGCCAGGACAGTTCTTC
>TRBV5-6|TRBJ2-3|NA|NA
CASSLARGSFTDTQYF
TGTGCCAGCAGCTTGGCCAGGGGAAGTTTCACAGATACGCAGTATTTT
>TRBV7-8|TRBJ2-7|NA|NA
CASSLVYEQYF
TGTGCCAGCAGCCTCGTATACGAGCAGTACTTC
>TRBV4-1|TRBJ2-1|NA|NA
CASSLATRVEQFF
TGCGCCAGCAGCCTTGCGACCAGGGTGGAGCAGTTCTTC
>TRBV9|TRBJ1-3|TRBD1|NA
CASSAQGASGNTIYF
TGTGCCAGCAGCGCGCAGGGGGCGTCTGGAAACACCATATATTTT
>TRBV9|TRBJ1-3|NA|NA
CASSGGENTIYF
TGTGCCAGCAGCGGGGGGGAAAACACCATATATTTT
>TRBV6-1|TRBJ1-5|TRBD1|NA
CASRRGQDPAQPQHF
TGTGCCAGCAGGAGGGGACAGGACCCGGCTCAGCCCCAGCATTTT
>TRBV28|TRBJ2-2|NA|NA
CASRVGGTAGELFF
TGTGCCAGCAGGGTAGGGGGGACAGCCGGGGAGCTGTTTTTT
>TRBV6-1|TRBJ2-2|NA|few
CASSSSGNTGELFF
TGTGCCAGCAGTAGTTCAGGGAACACCGGGGAGCTGTTTTTT
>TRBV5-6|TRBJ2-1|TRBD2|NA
CASSSRTKGLVGEQFF
TGTGCCAGCAGCTCCCGAACAAAGGGACTAGTGGGTGAGCAGTTCTTC
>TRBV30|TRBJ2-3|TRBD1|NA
CAWSVPPGTGGYADTQYF
TGTGCCTGGAGTGTGCCCCCCGGGACAGGGGGATACGCGGATACGCAGTATTTT
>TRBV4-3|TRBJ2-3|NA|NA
CASSQDLLSADTQYF
TGCGCCAGCAGCCAAGATCTCCTAAGTGCAGATACGCAGTATTTT
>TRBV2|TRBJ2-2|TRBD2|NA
CASSEGLAGAHTGELFF
TGTGCCAGCAGTGAAGGTCTAGCGGGGGCCCACACCGGGGAGCTGTTTTTT
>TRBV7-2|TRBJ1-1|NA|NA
CASSLGGAYRAFF
TGTGCCAGCAGCTTAGGCGGAGCCTACCGCGCTTTCTTT
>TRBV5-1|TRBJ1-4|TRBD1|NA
CASSVGQAREKLFF
TGCGCCAGCAGCGTGGGACAGGCTAGGGAAAAACTGTTTTTT
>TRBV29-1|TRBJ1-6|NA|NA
CLCGPSGRTFFPLHF
TGCCTCTGTGGGCCCAGCGGACGGACCTTTTTCCCCCTCCACTTT